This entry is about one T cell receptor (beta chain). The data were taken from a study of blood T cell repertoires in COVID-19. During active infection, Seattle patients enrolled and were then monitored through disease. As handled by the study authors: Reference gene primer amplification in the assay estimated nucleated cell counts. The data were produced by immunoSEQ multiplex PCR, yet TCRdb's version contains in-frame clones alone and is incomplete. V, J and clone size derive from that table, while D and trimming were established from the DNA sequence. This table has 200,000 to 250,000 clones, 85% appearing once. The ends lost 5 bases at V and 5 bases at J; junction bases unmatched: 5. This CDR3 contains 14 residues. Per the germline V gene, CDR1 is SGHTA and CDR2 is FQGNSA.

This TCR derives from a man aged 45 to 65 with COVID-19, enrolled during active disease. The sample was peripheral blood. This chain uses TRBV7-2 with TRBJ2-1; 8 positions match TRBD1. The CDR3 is CASSERTGNNEQFF. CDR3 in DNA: TGTGCCAGCAGCGAACGGACAGGGAACAATGAGCAGTTCTTC.